These 24 T cell receptor beta chains share one sample of origin, sequenced in a study of T cell responses to AZD1222 COVID-19 vaccine. Profiling relied on immunoSEQ multiplex PCR, and the TCRdb table lists in-frame clones only, not all of them. The sample lists about 130,000 clones, about 88% occurring once. The starting material was peripheral blood, obtained on day 0 of AZD1222 vaccination. These receptors were obtained from an adult in good health.

This clone has only one observation. CDR3 nucleotide sequence: TGTGCCAGCAGTCCAAGGAGCCGCTTGCCTCACAGGTATGAGCAGTTCTTC. As protein: CASSPRSRLPHRYEQFF. The chain carries TRBV7-9 and TRBJ2-1; maybe TRBD1 (5 bases). From germline, CDR1 is SEHNR and CDR2 FQNEAQ (reference sequence). This CDR3 has 17 residues. Trimming cost V 6 bases and J 8 bases, with 26 bases left between them.

This rearrangement joins TRBV4-1 to TRBJ1-1; TRBD1 matches 9 bases. V lost 4 bases to trimming and J lost 3 bases; unmatched junction nucleotides: 12. Germline lookup yields CDR1 MGHRA and CDR2 YSYEKL. There are 17 residues in the CDR3. CDR3 DNA sequence: TGCGCCAGCAGCCTGTACACAGGGGGCGGAGGAGACACTGAAGCTTTCTTT. Amino acid sequence: CASSLYTGGGGDTEAFF.

The chain is built from TRBV2 and TRBJ2-5; 7 bases align to TRBD2. Germline CDR1 SNHLY, CDR2 FYNNEI. V lost 8 bases, J lost 2 bases, and 2 bases stayed unmatched. This CDR3 comprises 12 residues. This chain's CDR3 is CASGGDQETQYF. CDR3 sequence (DNA): TGTGCCAGCGGGGGGGATCAAGAGACCCAGTACTTC.

The V and J genes are TRBV7-2 and TRBJ2-7; D may correspond to TRBD1 or TRBD2 (5 bases each). CDR1 is SGHTA and CDR2 is FQGNSA in the germline V gene. Between the trimmed V and J ends, which lost 2 bases and 3 bases, there was a span of 20 bases. The CDR3 contains 17 residues. The CDR3 loop is CASSLPSGGVGRYEQYF. The CDR3, as DNA: TGTGCCAGCAGCTTACCCTCCGGCGGAGTGGGACGCTACGAGCAGTACTTC.

CDR3 loop: CASSSIYSGTSNTGELFF. DNA for the CDR3: TGTGCCAGCAGCTCGATCTATTCCGGGACATCGAACACCGGGGAGCTGTTTTTT. V gene TRBV5-4 combines with J gene TRBJ2-2; maybe TRBD1 (6 bases). Germline CDR1 reads SGHNT; CDR2 reads YYREEE (reference sequence). The CDR3 runs 18 residues. V was cut by 3 bases and J by 0 bases, with 18 bases left in between.

This CDR3 reads CASSPLKTGITGELFF. CDR3 sequence (DNA): TGTGCCAGCAGTCCCCTGAAGACAGGAATCACCGGGGAGCTGTTTTTT. This chain uses TRBV28 with TRBJ2-2, with TRBD1 as a possible D gene (6 bases). Trimming took off 5 bases at V and 4 bases at J, with 17 bases between the two ends. The CDR3 length is 16 residues. CDR1 and CDR2 from the germline V gene are MDHEN and SYDVKM. The entire variable domain, with the rest obtained from reference TRBV28 and TRBJ2-2, is as follows: DVKVTQSSRYLVKRTGEKVFLECVQDMDHENMFWYRQDPGLGLRLIYFSYDVKMKEKGDIPEGYSVSREKKERFSLILESASTNQTSMYLCASSPLKTGITGELFFGEGSRLTVL.

This sequence joins TRBV10-3 and TRBJ1-4, with 7 bases that match TRBD1. The trim removed 0 bases at V and 7 bases at J, leaving 5 bases unmatched. Germline assignment: CDR1 ENHRY and CDR2 SYGVKD. The CDR3 has 15 amino acids. CDR3 protein: CAISESGRGAEKLFF. In nucleotides, the CDR3 is TGTGCCATCAGTGAGTCTGGCAGGGGGGCTGAAAAACTGTTTTTT.

The chain employs TRBV27 and TRBJ1-5; D remains ambiguous. The V gene lost 4 bases and the J gene lost 1 base, with 8 bases spanning the gap. The CDR3 extends over 14 amino acids. Germline values: CDR1 MNHEY, CDR2 SMNVEV (reference sequence). The CDR3 nucleotides read TGTGCCAGCAGTTCCGGGAGCAGCAATCAGCCCCAGCATTTT. Protein: CASSSGSSNQPQHF.

The chain carries TRBV30 and TRBJ1-6; 10 bases are a match to TRBD1. Germline-derived CDR1 and CDR2 are GTSNPN and SVGIG (reference sequence). The CDR3 length is 18 residues. Trimming took 4 bases from V and 8 from J; bases not matched to a gene: 17. The CDR3 region is CAWKILPPGQGTHSPLHF. In DNA, the CDR3 is TGTGCCTGGAAAATTCTGCCCCCGGGACAGGGGACTCATTCACCCCTCCACTTT. The complete variable domain, with remaining parts taken from reference TRBV30 and TRBJ1-6, reads SQTIHQWPATLVQPVGSPLSLECTVEGTSNPNLYWYRQAAGRGLQLLFYSVGIGQISSEVPQNLSASRPQDRQFILSSKKLLLSDSGFYLCAWKILPPGQGTHSPLHFGNGTRLTVT.

V is TRBV2 and J is TRBJ1-5; D remains unclear. Between the trimmed V and J ends, which lost 5 bases and 1 base, there was a span of 9 bases. The V gene's germline CDR1 is SNHLY and CDR2 FYNNEI. This CDR3 has 14 amino acids. CDR3 in amino acids: CASSLDGSNQPQHF. CDR3 in DNA: TGTGCCAGCAGTCTGGACGGAAGCAATCAGCCCCAGCATTTT. Variable domain in full (rest from reference TRBV2 and TRBJ1-5): EPEVTQTPSHQVTQMGQEVILRCVPISNHLYFYWYRQILGQKVEFLVSFYNNEISEKSEIFDDQFSVERPDGSNFTLKIRSTKLEDSAMYFCASSLDGSNQPQHFGDGTRLSIL.

This chain links TRBV3-1 (or the pseudogene TRBV3-2) with TRBJ2-1; D gene uncertain. This CDR3 has 12 amino acids. Trimming removed 4 bases from V and 9 bases from J, with 10 bases in between. From germline, CDR1 is LGHDT and CDR2 YNNKEL (reference sequence). This CDR3 is CASSRPKSEQFF. The CDR3 DNA sequence: TGTGCCAGCAGCCGACCAAAATCTGAGCAGTTCTTC.

The CDR3 here is CASSPTFPRLGTYEQYF. The CDR3 DNA follows: TGTGCCAGCAGCCCGACATTTCCCCGGCTCGGGACCTACGAGCAGTACTTC. This rearrangement joins TRBV27 to TRBJ2-7; possible D gene TRBD2, 5 bases. The V end was cut by 6 bases, the J end by 2 bases, with 23 bases between. The CDR3 sequence is 17 residues long. CDR1 MNHEY and CDR2 SMNVEV come from the germline V gene (reference sequence).

This rearrangement joins TRBV5-5 to TRBJ2-7; TRBD2 might be the D (6 bases). The V end lost 1 base, the J end lost 3 bases, and 8 bases lay between the germline ends. CDR1 SGHKS and CDR2 YYEKEE come from the germline V gene (reference sequence). The CDR3 spans 13 residues. Written as DNA, the CDR3 is TGTGCCAGCAGCTTGTGGGGGGACTACGAGCAGTACTTC. Translation: CASSLWGDYEQYF.

The rearrangement joins TRBV3-1 (or the pseudogene TRBV3-2) to TRBJ1-4; maybe TRBD1 (6 bases). Germline assignment: CDR1 LGHDT and CDR2 YNNKEL (reference sequence). Trimming pared 4 bases from V and 4 bases from J, leaving 10 bases between. This CDR3 has 14 residues. The CDR3: CASSPDSFNEKLFF. The CDR3 DNA sequence: TGTGCCAGCAGCCCGGACAGCTTTAATGAAAAACTGTTTTTT.

CDR3 coding DNA: TGTGCCAGTAGTACGGGACAGGGGGTTATATCCGGGGAGCTGTTTTTT. This encodes CASSTGQGVISGELFF. V is TRBV19 and J is TRBJ2-2; 11 bases agree with TRBD1. Germline CDR1 is LNHDA and CDR2 is SQIVND (reference sequence). V trimming: 4 bases; J trimming: 6 bases; junction bases outside the gene matches: 7. The CDR3 loop spans 16 amino acids. The full variable domain, with the rest looked up from reference TRBV19 and TRBJ2-2, is DGGITQSPKYLFRKEGQNVTLSCEQNLNHDAMYWYRQDPGQGLRLIYYSQIVNDFQKGDIAEGYSVSREKKESFPLTVTSAQKNPTAFYLCASSTGQGVISGELFFGEGSRLTVL.

This chain uses TRBV9 with TRBJ1-6; TRBD1 matches at 7 bases. The CDR3 covers 15 residues. The J segment lost 6 bases and the V segment lost 4 bases, leaving 7 bases of the junction unmatched. The V gene's germline CDR1 is SGDLS and CDR2 YYNGEE. The DNA of the CDR3 is TGTGCCAGCAGCCCGGGGGACAGACTTAATTCACCCCTCCACTTT. Its translation is CASSPGDRLNSPLHF.

V usage is TRBV4-1 and J usage is TRBJ1-2, with 9 bases identical to TRBD1. CDR1 and CDR2 (germline): MGHRA, YSYEKL. The V segment lost 3 bases and the J segment 8 bases; nucleotides outside the gene matches: 7. CDR3 length equals 14 residues. The CDR3 sequence: CASSHHRDRAGYTF. In nucleotides, the CDR3 is TGCGCCAGCAGCCACCACCGGGACAGGGCCGGCTACACCTTC.

In its sample, this clone was seen a few times. The rearrangement uses TRBV3-1 (or the pseudogene TRBV3-2) and TRBJ1-2; D unclear. From germline, CDR1 is LGHDT and CDR2 YNNKEL (reference sequence). This CDR3 contains 13 residues. V was trimmed by 5 bases and J by 0 bases, leaving 7 bases between them. Written as DNA, the CDR3 is TGTGCCAGCAGCTCTATTACTAACTATGGCTACACCTTC. Its translation: CASSSITNYGYTF.

CDR3 bases: TGTGCCAGCAGCGAGCTAGCCAAAAACATTCAGTACTTC. This sequence encodes CASSELAKNIQYF. The rearrangement joins TRBV6-5 to TRBJ2-4; D is undetermined. The V gene's germline CDR1 is MNHEY and CDR2 SVGAGI. The CDR3 has 13 residues. V was clipped by 6 bases and J by 0 bases, with 6 bases between them.

The chain couples TRBV6-5 to TRBJ1-6; the D gene is possibly TRBD1 (6 bases). V was pared by 4 bases and J by 7 bases, with 14 bases between. Germline V gene lookup returns CDR1 MNHEY and CDR2 SVGAGI. The CDR3 has 15 amino acids. This chain's CDR3 is CASSFSTGTNSPLHF. The CDR3 DNA is TGTGCCAGCAGTTTTTCGACAGGCACCAATTCACCCCTCCACTTT.

V usage is TRBV6-5 and J usage is TRBJ1-2, with 9 positions matching TRBD1. J gave up 8 bases and V 7 bases, and 14 bases lay outside the gene matches. Per germline, CDR1 MNHEY and CDR2 SVGAGI. This CDR3 contains 15 residues. This CDR3 is CASNHRDRVPKGYTF. For the CDR3, the DNA is TGTGCCAGCAACCACCGGGACAGGGTACCGAAGGGCTACACCTTC.

V and J are TRBV15 and TRBJ1-4; TRBD1 aligns across 7 bases. The CDR3 consists of 15 residues. The V gene's germline CDR1 is LNHNV and CDR2 YYDKDF (reference sequence). Trimming cost V 3 bases and J 7 bases; bases outside gene matches: 8. The CDR3 spells CATSRGDSQSEKLFF. Here the CDR3 DNA reads TGTGCCACCAGCAGGGGGGACAGCCAATCTGAAAAACTGTTTTTT.

The rearrangement joins TRBV29-1 to TRBJ1-4; the D is unclear. CDR3 length: 14 residues. Trimming took 6 bases from V and 7 from J, leaving 18 bases between them. Germline V gene sequence: CDR1 SQVTM, CDR2 ANQGSEA. This CDR3 is CSVLLPGRGEKLFF. The CDR3 DNA is TGCAGCGTGTTACTCCCGGGCCGGGGTGAAAAACTGTTTTTT.

The gene calls are TRBV27 and TRBJ2-5; 13 nucleotides line up with TRBD2. J gave up 5 bases and V 6 bases, and 6 bases lay outside the gene matches. The CDR3 is 15 amino acids. Germline CDR1 MNHEY, CDR2 SMNVEV (reference sequence). The CDR3 DNA sequence: TGTGCCAGCAGAACTAGCGGGGGGGCCTCGGAGACCCAGTACTTC. It yields the protein CASRTSGGASETQYF.